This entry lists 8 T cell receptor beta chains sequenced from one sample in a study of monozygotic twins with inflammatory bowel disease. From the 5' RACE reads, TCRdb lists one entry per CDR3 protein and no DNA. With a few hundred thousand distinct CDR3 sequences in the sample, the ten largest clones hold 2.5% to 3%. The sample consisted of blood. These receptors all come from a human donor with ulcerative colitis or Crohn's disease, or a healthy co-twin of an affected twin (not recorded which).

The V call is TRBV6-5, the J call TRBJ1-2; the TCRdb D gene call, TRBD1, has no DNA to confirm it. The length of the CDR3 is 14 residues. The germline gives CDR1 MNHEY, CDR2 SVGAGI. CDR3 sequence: CASSYVVGANGYTF.

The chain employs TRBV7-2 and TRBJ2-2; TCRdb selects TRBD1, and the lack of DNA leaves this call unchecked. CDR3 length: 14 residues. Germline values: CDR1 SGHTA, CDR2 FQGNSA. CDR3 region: CASSFDGGTGELFF.

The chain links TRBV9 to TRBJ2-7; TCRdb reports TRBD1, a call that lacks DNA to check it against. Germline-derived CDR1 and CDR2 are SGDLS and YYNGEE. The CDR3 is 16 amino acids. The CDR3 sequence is CASNVGGGADSYEQYF.

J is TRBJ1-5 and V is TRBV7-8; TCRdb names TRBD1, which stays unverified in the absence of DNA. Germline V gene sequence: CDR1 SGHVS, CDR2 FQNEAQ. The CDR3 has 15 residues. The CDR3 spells CASSLADRSYQPQHF.

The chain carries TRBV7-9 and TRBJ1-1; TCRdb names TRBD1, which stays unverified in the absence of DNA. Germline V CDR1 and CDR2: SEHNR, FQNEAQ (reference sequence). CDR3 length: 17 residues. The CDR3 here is CASSTSTIGGRPTEAFF.

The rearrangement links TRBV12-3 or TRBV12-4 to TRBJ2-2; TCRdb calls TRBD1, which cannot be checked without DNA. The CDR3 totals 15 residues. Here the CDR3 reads CASSWTGGGTGELFF.

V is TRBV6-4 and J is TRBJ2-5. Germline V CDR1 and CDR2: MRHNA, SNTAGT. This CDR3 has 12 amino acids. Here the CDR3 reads CASSDREETQYF.

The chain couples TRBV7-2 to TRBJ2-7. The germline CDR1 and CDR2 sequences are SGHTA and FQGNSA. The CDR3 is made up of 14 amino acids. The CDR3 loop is CASTSDLYRREQYF. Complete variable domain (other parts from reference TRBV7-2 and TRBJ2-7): GAGVSQSPSNKVTEKGKDVELRCDPISGHTALYWYRQSLGQGLEFLIYFQGNSAPDKSGLPSDRFSAERTGGSVSTLTIQRTQQEDSAVYLCASTSDLYRREQYFGPGTRLTVT.